The clone carrying this T cell receptor (beta chain) is judged medium-sized. Sequencing used immunoSEQ multiplex PCR; TCRdb keeps in-frame clones, though not all of them. The sample has 2,000 to 3,000 clones, approximately 71% seen once. Germline CDR1 SGHNT, CDR2 YENEEA. V lost 5 bases to trimming and J lost 3 bases, with 13 bases between them. The CDR3 runs 15 residues. The data belong to a study of circulating tumor DNA in untreated peripheral T-cell lymphoma. The sequence was obtained from a human donor with peripheral T-cell lymphoma. What was sequenced was tumor tissue. The gene calls are TRBV11-3 and TRBJ2-2, with D uncertain. CDR3 DNA sequence: TGTGCCAGCAGCGGGGATAGGAGTCACACCGGGGAGCTGTTTTTT. It yields the protein CASSGDRSHTGELFF.